In this sample, the clone carrying this TCR beta chain turned up a few times. The CDR3 length is 16 residues. V shed 5 bases, J shed 2 bases, and the junction held 10 bases outside the gene matches. Germline CDR1 LNHDA, CDR2 SQIVND (reference sequence). As originally analysed: Using reference gene primer amplification, nucleated cell counts were estimated. TCRdb's table, derived via immunoSEQ multiplex PCR, lists solely in-frame clones and lacks some. The V and J calls and clone size are taken from that table; D and trimming were inferred from the DNA. The sample contains about 120,000 clones, about four fifths of which appear only once. This record belongs to a study of blood T cell repertoires in COVID-19. On the study more broadly: From T cells, B-cell-depleted T cells, or PBMCs came the material, which was cDNA or gDNA.

The V and J genes are TRBV19 and TRBJ1-1; 8 nucleotides align to TRBD1. The sequenced material came from peripheral blood. This TCR came from a man between 65 and 85 years old with acute or convalescent COVID-19. The CDR3 loop is CASSVQGARPNTEAFF. The CDR3 coding sequence is TGTGCCAGTAGTGTTCAGGGGGCGCGTCCAAACACTGAAGCTTTCTTT.